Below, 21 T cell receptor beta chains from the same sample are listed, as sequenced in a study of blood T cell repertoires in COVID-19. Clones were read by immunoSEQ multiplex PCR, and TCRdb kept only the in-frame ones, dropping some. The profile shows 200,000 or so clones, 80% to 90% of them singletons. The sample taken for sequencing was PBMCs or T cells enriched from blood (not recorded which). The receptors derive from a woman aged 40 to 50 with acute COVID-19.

Here the CDR3 reads CAAGDRGRRASGANVLTF. CDR3 sequence (DNA): TGTGCCGCGGGGGACAGGGGGCGTAGAGCCTCTGGGGCCAACGTCCTGACTTTC. The chain recombines TRBV28 with TRBJ2-6; 12 nucleotides agree with TRBD1. Trimming took 11 bases from V and 0 from J; bases not matched to a gene: 11. The CDR3 runs to 18 residues. Germline V gives CDR1 MDHEN, CDR2 SYDVKM.

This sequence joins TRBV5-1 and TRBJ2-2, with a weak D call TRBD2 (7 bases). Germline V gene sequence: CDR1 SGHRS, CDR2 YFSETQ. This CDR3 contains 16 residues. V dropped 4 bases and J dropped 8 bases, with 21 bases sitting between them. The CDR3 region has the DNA TGCGCCAGCAGCGAGAGTACTGCGGGGGCGCGAGGGGAGCTGTTTTTT. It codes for CASSESTAGARGELFF.

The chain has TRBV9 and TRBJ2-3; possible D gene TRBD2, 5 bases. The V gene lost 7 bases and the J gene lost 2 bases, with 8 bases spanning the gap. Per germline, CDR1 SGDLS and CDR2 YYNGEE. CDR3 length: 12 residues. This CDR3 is CASEGDTDTQYF. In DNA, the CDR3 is TGTGCCAGCGAGGGAGACACAGATACGCAGTATTTT.

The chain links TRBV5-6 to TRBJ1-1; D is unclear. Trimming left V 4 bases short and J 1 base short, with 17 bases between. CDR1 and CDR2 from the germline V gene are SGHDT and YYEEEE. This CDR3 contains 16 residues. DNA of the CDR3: TGTGCCAGCAGCAGATTAGACGGGAGGGCGAACACTGAAGCTTTCTTT. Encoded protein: CASSRLDGRANTEAFF.

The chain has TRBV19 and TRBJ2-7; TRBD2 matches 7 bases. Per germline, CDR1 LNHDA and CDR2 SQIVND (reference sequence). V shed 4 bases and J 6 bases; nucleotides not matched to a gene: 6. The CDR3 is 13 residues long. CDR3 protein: CASSTRLAGEQYF. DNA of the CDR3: TGTGCCAGTAGTACCCGACTAGCTGGCGAGCAGTACTTC.

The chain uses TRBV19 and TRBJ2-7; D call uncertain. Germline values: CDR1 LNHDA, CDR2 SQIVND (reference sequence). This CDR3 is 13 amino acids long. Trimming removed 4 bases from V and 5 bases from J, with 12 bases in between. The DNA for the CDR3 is TGTGCCAGTAGTACGACTTTTCCCGACGAGCAGTACTTC. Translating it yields CASSTTFPDEQYF. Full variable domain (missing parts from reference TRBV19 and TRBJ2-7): DGGITQSPKYLFRKEGQNVTLSCEQNLNHDAMYWYRQDPGQGLRLIYYSQIVNDFQKGDIAEGYSVSREKKESFPLTVTSAQKNPTAFYLCASSTTFPDEQYFGPGTRLTVT.

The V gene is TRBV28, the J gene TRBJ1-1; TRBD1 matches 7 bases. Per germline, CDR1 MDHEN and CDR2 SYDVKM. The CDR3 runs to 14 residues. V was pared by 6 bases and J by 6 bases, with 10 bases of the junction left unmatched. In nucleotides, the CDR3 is TGTGCCAGCAGGCGCCGACAGGGAAGCGCTGAAGCTTTCTTT. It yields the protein CASRRRQGSAEAFF.

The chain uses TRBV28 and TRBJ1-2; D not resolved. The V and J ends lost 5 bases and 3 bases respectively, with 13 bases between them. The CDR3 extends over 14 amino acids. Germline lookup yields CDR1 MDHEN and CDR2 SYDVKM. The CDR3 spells CASSPIPGDYGYTF. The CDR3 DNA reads TGTGCCAGCAGTCCTATCCCCGGGGACTATGGCTACACCTTC.

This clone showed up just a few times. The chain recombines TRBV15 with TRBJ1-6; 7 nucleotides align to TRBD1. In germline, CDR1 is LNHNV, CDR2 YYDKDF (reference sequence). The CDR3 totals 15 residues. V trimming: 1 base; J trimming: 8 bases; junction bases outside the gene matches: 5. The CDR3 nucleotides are TGTGCCACCAGCAGAGGTGGACAGGCCTATTCACCCCTCCACTTT. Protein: CATSRGGQAYSPLHF.

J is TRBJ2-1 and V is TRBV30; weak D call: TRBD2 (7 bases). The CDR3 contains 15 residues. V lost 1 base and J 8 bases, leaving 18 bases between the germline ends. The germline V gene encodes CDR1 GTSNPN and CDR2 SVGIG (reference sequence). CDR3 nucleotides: TGTGCCTGGAGTGAGGGGGGAGCGGGACGTTATGAGCAGTTCTTC. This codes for CAWSEGGAGRYEQFF. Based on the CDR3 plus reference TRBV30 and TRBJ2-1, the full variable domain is SQTIHQWPATLVQPVGSPLSLECTVEGTSNPNLYWYRQAAGRGLQLLFYSVGIGQISSEVPQNLSASRPQDRQFILSSKKLLLSDSGFYLCAWSEGGAGRYEQFFGPGTRLTVL.

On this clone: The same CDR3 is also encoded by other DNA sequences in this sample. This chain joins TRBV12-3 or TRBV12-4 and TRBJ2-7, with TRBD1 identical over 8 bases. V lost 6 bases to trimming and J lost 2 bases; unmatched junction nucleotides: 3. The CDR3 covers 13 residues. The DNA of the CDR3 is TGTGCCAGCAGGGACAGGGCGACCTACGAGCAGTACTTC. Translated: CASRDRATYEQYF.

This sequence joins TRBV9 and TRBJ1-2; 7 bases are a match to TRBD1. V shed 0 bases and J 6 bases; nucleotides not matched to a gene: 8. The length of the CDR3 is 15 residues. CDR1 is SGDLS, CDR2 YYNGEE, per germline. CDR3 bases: TGTGCCAGCAGCGTAGGATTGGACAGGTCGGATGGCTACACCTTC. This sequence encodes CASSVGLDRSDGYTF.

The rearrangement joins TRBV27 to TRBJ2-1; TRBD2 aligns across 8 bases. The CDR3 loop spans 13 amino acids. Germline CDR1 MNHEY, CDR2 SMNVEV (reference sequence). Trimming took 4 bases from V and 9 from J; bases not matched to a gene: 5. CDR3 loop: CASSSAGAVEQFF. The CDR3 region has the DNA TGTGCCAGCAGTTCAGCGGGAGCAGTTGAGCAGTTCTTC.

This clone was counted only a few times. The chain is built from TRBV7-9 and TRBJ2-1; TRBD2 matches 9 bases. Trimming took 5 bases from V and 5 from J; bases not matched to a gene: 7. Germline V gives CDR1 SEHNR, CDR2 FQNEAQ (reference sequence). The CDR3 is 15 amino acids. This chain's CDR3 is CASSLGTSFNNEQFF. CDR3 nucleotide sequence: TGTGCCAGCAGCCTAGGGACTAGCTTCAACAATGAGCAGTTCTTC.

CDR3 sequence (DNA): TGCGCCAGCAGCTTAGAAGGAGCGATCGGGGAGCAGTACTTC. Amino acids: CASSLEGAIGEQYF. The gene calls are TRBV5-1 and TRBJ2-7; D gene uncertain. This CDR3 is built from 14 residues. Germline V gene lookup returns CDR1 SGHRS and CDR2 YFSETQ. The germline V and J ends were trimmed by 2 bases and 7 bases, with 16 bases remaining between them.

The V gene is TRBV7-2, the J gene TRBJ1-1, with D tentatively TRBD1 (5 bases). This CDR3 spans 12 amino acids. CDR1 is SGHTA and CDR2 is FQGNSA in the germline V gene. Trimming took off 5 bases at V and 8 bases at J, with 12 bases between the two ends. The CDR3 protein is CASSLYRLEAFF. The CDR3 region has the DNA TGTGCCAGCAGCCTGTACAGGTTGGAAGCTTTCTTT. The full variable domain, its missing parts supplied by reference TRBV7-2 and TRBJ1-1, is GAGVSQSPSNKVTEKGKDVELRCDPISGHTALYWYRQSLGQGLEFLIYFQGNSAPDKSGLPSDRFSAERTGGSVSTLTIQRTQQEDSAVYLCASSLYRLEAFFGQGTRLTVV.

The CDR3 region has the DNA TGTGCCAGCAGCCGCCAGGGGGATTGCGAGCAGTACTTC. The encoded protein is CASSRQGDCEQYF. This rearrangement joins TRBV3-1 (or the pseudogene TRBV3-2) to TRBJ2-7; 7 nucleotides line up with TRBD1. The CDR3 sequence is 13 residues long. Germline assignment: CDR1 LGHDT and CDR2 YNNKEL (reference sequence). J lost 6 bases, V lost 4 bases, and 6 bases had no gene match.

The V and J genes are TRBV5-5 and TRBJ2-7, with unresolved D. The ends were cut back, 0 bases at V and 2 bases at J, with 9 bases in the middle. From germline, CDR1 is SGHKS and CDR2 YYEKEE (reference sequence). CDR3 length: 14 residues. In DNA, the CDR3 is TGTGCCAGCAGCTTGGGCCACCTAACCTACGAGCAGTACTTC. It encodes CASSLGHLTYEQYF.

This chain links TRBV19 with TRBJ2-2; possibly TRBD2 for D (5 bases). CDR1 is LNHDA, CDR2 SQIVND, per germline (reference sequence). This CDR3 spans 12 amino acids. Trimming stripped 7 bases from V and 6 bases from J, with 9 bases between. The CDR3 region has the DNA TGTGCCAGTACGTATAGCGCCGGGGAGCTGTTTTTT. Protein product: CASTYSAGELFF.

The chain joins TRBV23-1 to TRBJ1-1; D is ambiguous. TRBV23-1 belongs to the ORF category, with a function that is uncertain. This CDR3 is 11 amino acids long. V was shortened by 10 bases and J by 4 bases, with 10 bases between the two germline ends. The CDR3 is CAKKWATEAFF. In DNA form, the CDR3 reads TGCGCCAAAAAATGGGCCACTGAAGCTTTCTTT.

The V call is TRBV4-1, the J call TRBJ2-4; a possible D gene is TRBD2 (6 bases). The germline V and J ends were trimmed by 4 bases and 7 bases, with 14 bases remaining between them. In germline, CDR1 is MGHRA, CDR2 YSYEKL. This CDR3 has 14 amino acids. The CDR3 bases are TGCGCCAGCAGCCTAGGAGGGGAGTTCAACATTCAGTACTTC. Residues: CASSLGGEFNIQYF.